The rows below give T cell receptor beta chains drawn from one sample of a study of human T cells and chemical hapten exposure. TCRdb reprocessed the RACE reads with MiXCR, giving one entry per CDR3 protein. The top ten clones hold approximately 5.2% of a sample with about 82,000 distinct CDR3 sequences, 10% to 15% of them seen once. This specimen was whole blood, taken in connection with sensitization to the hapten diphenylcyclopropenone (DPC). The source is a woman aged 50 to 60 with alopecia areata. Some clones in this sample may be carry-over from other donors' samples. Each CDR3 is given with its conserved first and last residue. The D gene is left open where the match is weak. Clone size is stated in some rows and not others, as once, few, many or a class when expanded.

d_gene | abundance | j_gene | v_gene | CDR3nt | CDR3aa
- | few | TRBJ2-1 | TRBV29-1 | TGCAGCGTTGAAAGGTGGCAGGGATGGAGCAATGAGCAGTTCTTC | CSVERWQGWSNEQFF
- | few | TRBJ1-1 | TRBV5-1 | TGCGCCAGCAGCTTGGTCGGGGTAACTGAAGCTTTCTTT | CASSLVGVTEAFF
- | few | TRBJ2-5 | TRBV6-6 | TGTGCCAGCAGGGGATTTGCCCAAGAGACCCAGTACTTC | CASRGFAQETQYF
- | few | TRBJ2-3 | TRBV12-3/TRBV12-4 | TGTGCCAGCAGTCCCTTGGTCGCTGATACGCAGTATTTT | CASSPLVADTQYF
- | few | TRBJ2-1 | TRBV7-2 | TGTGCCAGCAGCTTACGGGGACTGACCTACAATGAGCAGTTCTTC | CASSLRGLTYNEQFF
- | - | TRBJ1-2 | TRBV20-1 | TGCAGTGCTAGAGACGACGGGCGAGGCTACACCTTC | CSARDDGRGYTF
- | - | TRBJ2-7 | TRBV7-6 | TGTGCCAGCAGCCCAGGAGGGGGCTACGAGCAGTACTTC | CASSPGGGYEQYF
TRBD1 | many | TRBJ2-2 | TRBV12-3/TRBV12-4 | TGTGCCAGCAGTTTTTTTCGGACAGGGGACACCGGGGAGCTGTTTTTT | CASSFFRTGDTGELFF
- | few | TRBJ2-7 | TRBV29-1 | TGCAGCGTTGCCCACGCAACAGCCCAACCCTACGAGCAGTACTTC | CSVAHATAQPYEQYF
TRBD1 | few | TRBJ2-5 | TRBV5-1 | TGCGCCAGCAGCTGGCCACCAACCGGGACAGTGAAAGAGACCCAGTACTTC | CASSWPPTGTVKETQYF
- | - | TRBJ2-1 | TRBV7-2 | TGTGCCAGCATCGAGGGCAGGGGCAGATACAATGAGCAGTTCTTC | CASIEGRGRYNEQFF
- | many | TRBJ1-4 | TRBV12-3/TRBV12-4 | TGTGCCAGCACCCACTCACAAACCCAAGGGGAAAAACTGTTTTTT | CASTHSQTQGEKLFF
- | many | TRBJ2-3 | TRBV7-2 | TGTGCCAGCAGCCCAACGACTAGCACAGATACGCAGTATTTT | CASSPTTSTDTQYF
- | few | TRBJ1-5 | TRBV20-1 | TGCAGTGCTAGAGTCGGGGGGAACTTAATTCAGCCCCAGCATTTT | CSARVGGNLIQPQHF
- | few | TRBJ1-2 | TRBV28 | TGTGCCAGCAGTCCCGCGGGCAGGCCCCTTAACTATGGCTACACCTTC | CASSPAGRPLNYGYTF
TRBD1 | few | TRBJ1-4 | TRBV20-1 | TGCAGTGCTAGAGATTATCAGGGGGGAAGTGAAAAACTGTTTTTT | CSARDYQGGSEKLFF
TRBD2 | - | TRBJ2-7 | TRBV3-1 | TGTGCCAGCAGCTTCAGACTAGCGGGAAACCCCTACGAGCAGTACTTC | CASSFRLAGNPYEQYF
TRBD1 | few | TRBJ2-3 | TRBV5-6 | TGTGCCAGCAGCTTTCCGGGACAGGGAGCCACAGATACGCAGTATTTT | CASSFPGQGATDTQYF
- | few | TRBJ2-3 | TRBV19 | TGTGCCAGTAGTGAGGCAGGCCAGGCCACGCAGTATTTT | CASSEAGQATQYF
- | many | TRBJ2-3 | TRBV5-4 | TGTGCCAGCAGCTGGGCGAGTCTCGATACGCAGTATTTT | CASSWASLDTQYF
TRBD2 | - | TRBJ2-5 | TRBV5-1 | TGCGCCAGCAGCTTGGCTGGCGGGAGTCATGGGGAGACCCAGTACTTC | CASSLAGGSHGETQYF
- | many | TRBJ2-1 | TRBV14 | TGTGCCAGCAGTAACTTGTTCAATGAGCAGTTCTTC | CASSNLFNEQFF
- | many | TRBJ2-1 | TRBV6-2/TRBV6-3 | TGTGCCAGCTCATATATCCCTACACGGAGCTCCTACAATGAGCAGTTCTTC | CASSYIPTRSSYNEQFF
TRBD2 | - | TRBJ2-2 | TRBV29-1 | TGCAGCGTTTTCCAGGGAGGGACCGGGGAGCTGTTTTTT | CSVFQGGTGELFF
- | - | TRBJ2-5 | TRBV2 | TGTGCCAGCAGGGACTACTTCCAAGAGACCCAGTACTTC | CASRDYFQETQYF
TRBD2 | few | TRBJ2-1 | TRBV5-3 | TGTGCCAGAAGCTTGAAAGAGACTAGCTCAGAGGGCGCCTACAATGAGCAGTTCTTC | CARSLKETSSEGAYNEQFF
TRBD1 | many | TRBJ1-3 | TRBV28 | TGTGCCAGCAGTGGGACAGGGTTGGAAAACACCATATATTTT | CASSGTGLENTIYF
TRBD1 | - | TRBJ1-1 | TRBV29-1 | TGCAGCGTTGTTGAAGGGGGCTTCGTAGCTTTCTTT | CSVVEGGFVAFF
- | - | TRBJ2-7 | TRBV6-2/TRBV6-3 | TGTGCCAGCAGCCCCAGTCCGCCGGAAAGGTACGAGCAGTACTTC | CASSPSPPERYEQYF
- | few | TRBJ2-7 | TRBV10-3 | TGTGCCATCAGTGCAAGCCTCGAGCAGTACTTC | CAISASLEQYF
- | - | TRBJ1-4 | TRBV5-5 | TGTGCCAGCAGCGAGGCCCCACTCGGAGGTGAAAAACTGTTTTTT | CASSEAPLGGEKLFF
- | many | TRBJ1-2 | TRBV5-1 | TGCGCCAGCAGCTTGGGGCCGCTGCGCGCGAACTATGGCTACACCTTC | CASSLGPLRANYGYTF
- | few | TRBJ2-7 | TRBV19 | TGTGCCAGTAGTATGGATTATCGATTCAGGGAACCCTCCTACGAGCAGTACTTC | CASSMDYRFREPSYEQYF
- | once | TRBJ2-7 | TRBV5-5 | TGTGCCAGCAGCTTGCTTACGGCAGGCGAGCAGTACTTC | CASSLLTAGEQYF
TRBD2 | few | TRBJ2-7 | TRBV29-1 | TGCAGCGTTACGACTAGCGGGATAGGTAACGAGCAGTACTTC | CSVTTSGIGNEQYF
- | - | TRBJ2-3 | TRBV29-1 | TGCAGCGTTGACGCCGGGACGCAGTATTTT | CSVDAGTQYF
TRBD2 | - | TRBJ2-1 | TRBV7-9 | TGTGCCAGCAGCCCGCCCGGGACTAGCGCCCACAATGAGCAGTTCTTC | CASSPPGTSAHNEQFF
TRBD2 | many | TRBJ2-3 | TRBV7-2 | TGTGCCAGCAGCTCCCGAGGGTTGGGAGGGTCCCCCACAGATACGCAGTATTTT | CASSSRGLGGSPTDTQYF
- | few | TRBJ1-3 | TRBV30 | TGTGCCTGGACTTACATAGGAAACACCATATATTTT | CAWTYIGNTIYF
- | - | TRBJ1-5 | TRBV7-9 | TGTGCCAGCAGCTCTGGGGATTATAGCAATCAGCCCCAGCATTTT | CASSSGDYSNQPQHF
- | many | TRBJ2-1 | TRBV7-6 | TGTGCCAGCAGCTTAGTAGCGTTTAATGAGCAGTTCTTC | CASSLVAFNEQFF
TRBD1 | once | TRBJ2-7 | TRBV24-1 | TGTGCCACCAGTGATGCCCAGGGGGCCGGGGAGCAGTACTTC | CATSDAQGAGEQYF
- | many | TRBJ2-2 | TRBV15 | TGTGCCACCAGCGAAAGGACCGGACTGGCCGGGGAGCTGTTTTTT | CATSERTGLAGELFF
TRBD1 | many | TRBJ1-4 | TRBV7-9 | TGTGCCAGCAGCCCCAGGACAGGCGGAGTAGCTAATGAAAAACTGTTTTTT | CASSPRTGGVANEKLFF
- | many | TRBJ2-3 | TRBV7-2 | TGTGCCAGCAGCTTAGTTTCGGATTCTAGCACAGATACGCAGTATTTT | CASSLVSDSSTDTQYF
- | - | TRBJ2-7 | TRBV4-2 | TGTGCCAGCAGCCAAGATCCGGGACTTACCTACGAGCAGTACTTC | CASSQDPGLTYEQYF